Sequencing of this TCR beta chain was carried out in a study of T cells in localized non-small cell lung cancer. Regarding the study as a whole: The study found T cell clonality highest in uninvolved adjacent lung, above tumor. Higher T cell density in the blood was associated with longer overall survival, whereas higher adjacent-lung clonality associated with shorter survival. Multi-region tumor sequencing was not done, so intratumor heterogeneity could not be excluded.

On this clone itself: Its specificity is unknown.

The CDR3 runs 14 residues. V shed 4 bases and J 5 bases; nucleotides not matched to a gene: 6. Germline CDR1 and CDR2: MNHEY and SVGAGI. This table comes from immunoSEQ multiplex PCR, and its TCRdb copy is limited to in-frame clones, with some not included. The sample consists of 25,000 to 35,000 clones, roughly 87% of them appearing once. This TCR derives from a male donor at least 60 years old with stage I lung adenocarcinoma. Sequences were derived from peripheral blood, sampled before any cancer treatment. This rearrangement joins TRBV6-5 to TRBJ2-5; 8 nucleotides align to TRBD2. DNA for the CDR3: TGTGCCAGCAGTTCCTTAGCGGGGTTGGAGACCCAGTACTTC. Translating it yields CASSSLAGLETQYF.